The 8 T cell receptor beta chains presented below share a single source sample, sequenced in a study of beta chain features in type 1 diabetes. Reverse transcribing all isolated RNA meant expressed TCRB transcripts were sequenced. The table came from immunoSEQ multiplex PCR; TCRdb's copy has only in-frame clones and leaves some out. The sample has roughly 240,000 clones; over 12% are singletons. Specimen: naive CD4+ T cells from blood. Receptors originate from a woman between 40 and 50 years old in good health.

The V and J genes are TRBV15 and TRBJ2-5; TRBD1 matches 8 bases. CDR3 length: 15 residues. Germline V gene lookup returns CDR1 LNHNV and CDR2 YYDKDF (reference sequence). Unmatched junction bases numbered 8, after V lost 3 bases and J lost 5 bases. The DNA of the CDR3 is TGTGCCACCAGCAGGAGTCGGGGACAGGAGGAGACCCAGTACTTC. Translation gives CATSRSRGQEETQYF. Variable domain in full (rest from reference TRBV15 and TRBJ2-5): DAMVIQNPRYQVTQFGKPVTLSCSQTLNHNVMYWYQQKSSQAPKLLFHYYDKDFNNEADTPDNFQSRRPNTSFCFLDIRSPGLGDTAMYLCATSRSRGQEETQYFGPGTRLLVL.

This clone has more than one count but fewer than ten. The chain uses TRBV18 and TRBJ2-1; TRBD2 aligns across 9 bases. This CDR3 has 16 amino acids. Germline trimming cut 3 bases from V and 2 bases from J; bases unmatched to any gene: 5. The V gene's germline CDR1 is KGHSH and CDR2 LQKENI. The chain's CDR3 is CASSPAGGAAYNEQFF. Here the CDR3 DNA reads TGTGCCAGCTCACCCGCGGGGGGGGCGGCCTACAATGAGCAGTTCTTC.

V usage is TRBV18 and J usage is TRBJ1-1; no definite D call. This CDR3 spans 12 amino acids. The germline V gene encodes CDR1 KGHSH and CDR2 LQKENI. Trimming stripped 3 bases from V and 3 bases from J, with 5 bases between. CDR3 sequence: CASSPRDTEAFF. CDR3 bases: TGTGCCAGCTCACCCCGGGACACTGAAGCTTTCTTT.

Only a few counts were recorded for this clone. This chain joins TRBV7-9 and TRBJ1-6; TRBD1 is a possible D gene (5 bases). V was trimmed by 8 bases and J by 7 bases, leaving 18 bases between them. CDR1 is SEHNR and CDR2 is FQNEAQ in the germline V gene (reference sequence). The CDR3 has 15 amino acids. CDR3 loop: CASQPAGVLNSPLHF. The CDR3, as DNA: TGTGCCAGCCAGCCTGCGGGGGTTTTAAATTCACCCCTCCACTTT.

The chain combines TRBV2 with TRBJ2-7; TRBD1 agrees at 7 bases. The junction had 7 bases not matched to a gene; V was cut back by 7 bases and J by 1 base. From germline, CDR1 is SNHLY and CDR2 FYNNEI. The length of the CDR3 is 14 residues. In nucleotides, the CDR3 is TGTGCCAGCAAAGGACAGGAAGTATCCTACGAGCAGTACTTC. This gives the protein CASKGQEVSYEQYF. Combining the CDR3 with reference TRBV2 and TRBJ2-7 gives the whole variable domain EPEVTQTPSHQVTQMGQEVILRCVPISNHLYFYWYRQILGQKVEFLVSFYNNEISEKSEIFDDQFSVERPDGSNFTLKIRSTKLEDSAMYFCASKGQEVSYEQYFGPGTRLTVT.

The table lists this clone with a few counts. The chain has TRBV6-5 and TRBJ1-5; D is ambiguous. V was shortened by 4 bases and J by 6 bases, with 19 bases between the two germline ends. CDR3 size: 16 residues. The germline CDR1 and CDR2 sequences are MNHEY and SVGAGI. The DNA for the CDR3 is TGTGCCAGCAGTTTCTCACAGAGTCCCCCCGGTCAGCCCCAGCATTTT. Protein: CASSFSQSPPGQPQHF.

This clone was counted a few times. This chain joins TRBV7-6 and TRBJ2-7; TRBD2 is a possible D gene (5 bases). V was clipped by 0 bases and J by 2 bases, with 14 bases between them. CDR1 and CDR2 (germline): SGHVS, FNYEAQ. The CDR3 runs 16 residues. CDR3 amino acids: CASSLARGPTTYEQYF. The CDR3 nucleotides are TGTGCCAGCAGCTTAGCCCGAGGGCCCACTACCTACGAGCAGTACTTC.

This clone has a handful of counts. This chain connects TRBV7-2 to TRBJ1-5, with 9 bases aligning to TRBD1. The CDR3 has 15 residues. J gave up 1 base and V 4 bases, and 2 bases lay outside the gene matches. Germline CDR1 reads SGHTA; CDR2 reads FQGNSA. The CDR3 reads CASSWTGASNQPQHF. For the CDR3, the DNA is TGTGCCAGCAGCTGGACAGGGGCAAGCAATCAGCCCCAGCATTTT. Variable domain in full (rest from reference TRBV7-2 and TRBJ1-5): GAGVSQSPSNKVTEKGKDVELRCDPISGHTALYWYRQSLGQGLEFLIYFQGNSAPDKSGLPSDRFSAERTGGSVSTLTIQRTQQEDSAVYLCASSWTGASNQPQHFGDGTRLSIL.